The 27 T cell receptor beta chains below come from one sample, sequenced in a study of CD8+CD57+ T cells in acquired aplastic anemia. These TCRs' antigens remain unknown. Regarding the study as a whole: Lower diversity was found in CD8+CD57+ cells than in total CD4+ and CD8+ pools in patients.

For sequencing, patients were chosen who had shown expansion of CD8+CD57+ cells by flow cytometry. The template used for profiling TCR beta VDJ and CDR3 was genomic DNA. TCRdb reanalysed the reads using MiXCR and keeps one entry per CDR3 protein. Among over 15,000 distinct CDR3 sequences listed, less than 45% were seen once. Sequencing was done on a sample of CD8+CD57+ T cells sorted from PBMCs. Stated subset: bead-enriched CD8+CD57+ effector memory T cells from SAA patients. The receptors here all came from a human donor with aplastic anemia.

V and J are TRBV15 and TRBJ1-4, with 9 bases aligning to TRBD1. V lost 3 bases and J lost 16; bases outside the gene matches: 9. Germline loops: CDR1 LNHNV, CDR2 YYDKDF (reference sequence). This CDR3 is built from 13 residues. The CDR3 reads CATSSSRSGQGFF. The CDR3 DNA reads TGTGCCACCAGCAGCTCCAGGTCGGGACAGGGGTTTTTT.

The genes are TRBV9 and TRBJ1-1; D is uncertain. The germline V gene encodes CDR1 SGDLS and CDR2 YYNGEE. CDR3 length equals 13 residues. V lost 3 bases and J 2 bases, leaving 8 bases between the germline ends. CDR3 residues: CASSAEFNTEAFF. DNA for the CDR3: TGTGCCAGCAGCGCCGAATTTAACACTGAAGCTTTCTTT.

This clonotype was recorded many times. This chain joins TRBV9 and TRBJ1-2; D is undetermined. The CDR3 totals 15 residues. From germline, CDR1 is SGDLS and CDR2 YYNGEE. V lost 0 bases, J lost 0 bases, and 9 bases lay in between. The CDR3 bases are TGTGCCAGCAGCGTAGTTTCGGAGGCTAACTATGGCTACACCTTC. It is translated as CASSVVSEANYGYTF. Drawing the rest from reference TRBV9 and TRBJ1-2, the complete variable domain is DSGVTQTPKHLITATGQRVTLRCSPRSGDLSVYWYQQSLDQGLQFLIQYYNGEERAKGNILERFSAQQFPDLHSELNLSSLELGDSALYFCASSVVSEANYGYTFGSGTRLTVV.

This chain uses TRBV10-3 with TRBJ2-5, with 14 bases that match TRBD2. Germline V CDR1 and CDR2: ENHRY, SYGVKD. V was pared by 6 bases and J by 5 bases, with 5 bases of the junction left unmatched. This CDR3 comprises 15 residues. Here the CDR3 DNA reads TGTGCCATCAGCGCGGGACTAGCGGGGGAGGAGACCCAGTACTTC. Residues: CAISAGLAGEETQYF.

This clonotype has at least ten counts. The rearrangement links TRBV5-6 to TRBJ1-2; possibly TRBD1 for D (6 bases). From germline, CDR1 is SGHDT and CDR2 YYEEEE. The V gene lost 0 bases and the J gene lost 4 bases, with 13 bases spanning the gap. The CDR3 runs to 15 residues. The CDR3 loop is CASSLGTQGFYGYTF. In DNA form, the CDR3 reads TGTGCCAGCAGCTTGGGGACGCAGGGGTTCTATGGCTACACCTTC.

The gene calls are TRBV7-8 and TRBJ2-7, with TRBD2 as a possible D gene (5 bases). V dropped 7 bases and J dropped 8 bases, with 15 bases sitting between them. This CDR3 comprises 12 residues. Germline V gene data show CDR1 as SGHVS and CDR2 as FQNEAQ. The CDR3 here is CASNRYGLKQYF. The CDR3, as DNA: TGTGCCAGCAACCGGTACGGACTTAAGCAGTACTTC.

At least ten counts were recorded for this clonotype. The chain is built from TRBV7-8 and TRBJ2-3; a possible D gene is TRBD2 (6 bases). This CDR3 spans 14 amino acids. The V and J ends lost 7 bases and 2 bases respectively, with 13 bases between them. Germline V gives CDR1 SGHVS, CDR2 FQNEAQ. In DNA, the CDR3 is TGTGCCAGCACCGTAGGACTAACCACAGATACGCAGTATTTT. It yields the protein CASTVGLTTDTQYF.

The sample holds one count of this clonotype. This chain uses TRBV20-1 with TRBJ1-6; 9 bases are shared with TRBD1. After removal of 0 bases from V and 5 bases from J, the junction contained 8 bases not matched to a gene. The CDR3 is made up of 17 amino acids. From germline, CDR1 is DFQATT and CDR2 SNEGSKA (reference sequence). Written as DNA, the CDR3 is TGCAGTGCTAGAGACCCGGGACAGGGAGCCCATAATTCACCCCTCCACTTT. Translating it yields CSARDPGQGAHNSPLHF.

This rearrangement joins TRBV4-3 to TRBJ1-3; no firm D call. The CDR3 is made up of 15 amino acids. Germline assignment: CDR1 LGHNA and CDR2 YSLEER. The ends were cut back, 6 bases at V and 0 bases at J, with 12 bases in the middle. The CDR3 bases are TGCGCCAGCAGTCCTCAACCGAGCTCTGGAAACACCATATATTTT. Amino acid sequence: CASSPQPSSGNTIYF.

This clonotype was recorded a few times. The chain employs TRBV20-1 and TRBJ2-3; possibly TRBD1 for D (5 bases). The V end was cut by 3 bases, the J end by 11 bases, with 21 bases between. This CDR3 is built from 14 residues. Germline CDR1 reads DFQATT; CDR2 reads SNEGSKA (reference sequence). This chain's CDR3 is CSAREQGSPLRQYF. CDR3 in DNA: TGCAGTGCTAGGGAGCAGGGTTCCCCCCTGAGGCAGTATTTT.

The chain combines TRBV20-1 with TRBJ1-5, with unresolved D. V lost 5 bases, J lost 0 bases, and 14 bases lay in between. The CDR3 has 15 residues. Germline CDR1 reads DFQATT; CDR2 reads SNEGSKA (reference sequence). In nucleotides, the CDR3 is TGCAGTGCTGGAGGTGAACATTATAGCAATCAGCCCCAGCATTTT. Translated, it gives CSAGGEHYSNQPQHF.

The V gene is TRBV10-3, the J gene TRBJ1-6, with 7 nucleotides matching TRBD1. Per the germline V gene, CDR1 is ENHRY and CDR2 is SYGVKD. This CDR3 is 15 amino acids long. With 11 bases clipped from V and 9 bases from J, the junction kept 16 bases outside the gene matches. CDR3 in DNA: TGTGCCGCAGCGCCCACGGGAGGGGGCGGTTCACCCCTCCACTTT. Protein sequence: CAAAPTGGGGSPLHF.

Details on this clonotype: At one of its ends the junction is not consistent with the germline gene, which may arise from a read error. V gene TRBV4-1 combines with J gene TRBJ1-1, with a weak D call TRBD1 (5 bases). Germline V gene sequence: CDR1 MGHRA, CDR2 YSYEKL. This CDR3 spans 15 amino acids. The CDR3 bases are TGCGCCAGCAGCCAAGCGACAGCTATGAACACTGAAGCTTCCTTT. It yields the protein CASSQATAMNTEASF.

A single count supports this clonotype. The chain employs TRBV29-1 and TRBJ1-5, with D uncertain. Germline V gene data show CDR1 as SQVTM and CDR2 as ANQGSEA. V was pared by 3 bases and J by 6 bases, with 12 bases between. This CDR3 has 13 amino acids. The CDR3 region has the DNA TGCAGCGTTGAGGCTAGGACGAGTCAGCCCCAGCATTTT. Protein sequence: CSVEARTSQPQHF.

This clonotype was counted at least ten times. The chain carries TRBV2 and TRBJ1-3, with 7 nucleotides matching TRBD1. The V gene's germline CDR1 is SNHLY and CDR2 FYNNEI. The CDR3 sequence is 16 residues long. V shed 2 bases, J shed 16 bases, and the junction held 20 bases outside the gene matches. CDR3 sequence reads: CASSESRGQIISPDYF. In DNA form, the CDR3 reads TGTGCCAGCAGTGAAAGTCGGGGACAGATCATCTCGCCCGACTATTTT.

This clonotype showed up just a few times. The chain carries TRBV2 and TRBJ2-7; 7 nucleotides match TRBD2. The germline gives CDR1 SNHLY, CDR2 FYNNEI. Germline trimming cut 2 bases from V and 5 bases from J; bases unmatched to any gene: 6. The CDR3 is 14 amino acids. CDR3 sequence: CASSERTSYHEQYF. CDR3 nucleotide sequence: TGTGCCAGCAGTGAAAGGACTAGTTATCACGAGCAGTACTTC.

V is TRBV2 and J is TRBJ2-7, with D perhaps TRBD2 (6 bases). The CDR3 extends over 14 amino acids. Germline V CDR1 and CDR2: SNHLY, FYNNEI. V lost 7 bases and J 5 bases, leaving 18 bases between the germline ends. The CDR3 DNA reads TGTGCCAGCACCAACGGGGGAGCAGGCGACGAGCAGTACTTC. Translating it yields CASTNGGAGDEQYF.

This clonotype has a count of ten or more. J is TRBJ1-2 and V is TRBV5-4; D call uncertain. V was trimmed by 1 base and J by 5 bases, leaving 9 bases between them. Germline CDR1 SGHNT, CDR2 YYREEE (reference sequence). This CDR3 is 13 amino acids long. As DNA, the CDR3 is TGTGCCAGCAGCTTGAATCCGACTTATGGCTACACCTTC. This sequence encodes CASSLNPTYGYTF.

J is TRBJ1-1 and V is TRBV2; D not resolved. The V gene's germline CDR1 is SNHLY and CDR2 FYNNEI. V was trimmed by 8 bases and J by 0 bases, leaving 4 bases between them. The CDR3 contains 11 residues. The CDR3: CASLLNTEAFF. The CDR3 DNA reads TGTGCCAGCTTACTGAACACTGAAGCTTTCTTT.

This clonotype was counted a few times. This sequence joins TRBV2 and TRBJ1-2, with D tentatively TRBD1 (5 bases). Germline CDR1 SNHLY, CDR2 FYNNEI. CDR3 length: 15 residues. The V gene lost 4 bases and the J gene lost 2 bases, with 14 bases spanning the gap. CDR3 sequence (DNA): TGTGCCAGCAGTGTCCTCCCCGACAGCAACTATGGCTACACCTTC. Its translation is CASSVLPDSNYGYTF.

There are many counts of this clonotype. The genes are TRBV9 and TRBJ2-2; TRBD2 matches at 11 bases. The CDR3 spans 17 residues. The trim removed 3 bases at V and 0 bases at J, leaving 4 bases unmatched. Germline-derived CDR1 and CDR2 are SGDLS and YYNGEE. This CDR3 is CASSDRLAGSNTGELFF. In nucleotides, the CDR3 is TGTGCCAGCAGCGACCGACTAGCGGGGTCGAACACCGGGGAGCTGTTTTTT.

The genes are TRBV11-2 and TRBJ2-3, with 13 bases fitting TRBD2. Unmatched junction bases numbered 8, after V lost 1 base and J lost 4 bases. There are 18 residues in the CDR3. CDR1 is SGHAT, CDR2 FQNNGV, per germline. For the CDR3, the DNA is TGTGCCAGCAGCTTAGGGTGGACTAGCGGGAGAGGTTCAGATACGCAGTATTTT. It is translated as CASSLGWTSGRGSDTQYF.

This clonotype was seen ten or more times. CDR3 residues: CASSDGTSGTYEQYF. The CDR3 DNA is TGTGCCAGCAGCGACGGGACTAGCGGAACCTACGAGCAGTACTTC. The chain uses TRBV7-9 and TRBJ2-7; 11 nucleotides agree with TRBD2. Germline V CDR1 and CDR2: SEHNR, FQNEAQ (reference sequence). CDR3 length equals 15 residues. V shed 5 bases and J 2 bases; nucleotides not matched to a gene: 5.

In nucleotides, the CDR3 is TGCGCCAGCAGCTTGCCACCTAGCGGGACCAATGAGCAGTTCTTC. This gives the protein CASSLPPSGTNEQFF. The chain recombines TRBV5-1 with TRBJ2-1, with 9 bases fitting TRBD2. The CDR3 extends over 15 amino acids. Germline CDR1 and CDR2: SGHRS and YFSETQ. The ends lost 1 base at V and 6 bases at J; junction bases unmatched: 5.

The rearrangement joins TRBV13 to TRBJ2-7, with D uncertain. Trimming took 3 bases from V and 4 from J, leaving 22 bases between them. The CDR3 runs to 17 residues. Germline V gene data show CDR1 as PRHDT and CDR2 as FYEKMQ (reference sequence). The CDR3 region is CASSFGVGELPYYEQYF. The CDR3 bases are TGTGCCAGCAGCTTTGGTGTAGGAGAGCTACCTTATTACGAGCAGTACTTC.

This clonotype was seen ten or more times. The V call is TRBV7-3, the J call TRBJ2-3, with 9 bases that match TRBD2. Germline V gene data show CDR1 as SGHTA and CDR2 as FQGTGA. There are 16 residues in the CDR3. The V gene end was trimmed by 5 bases and the J gene end by 1 base; junction bases not matched to a gene: 7. CDR3 nucleotides: TGTGCCAGCAGCCCCGCGGGGGGGCGGGGCACAGATACGCAGTATTTT. Its protein product is CASSPAGGRGTDTQYF.

The rearrangement uses TRBV5-6 and TRBJ2-3, with D perhaps matching TRBD2 (5 bases). From germline, CDR1 is SGHDT and CDR2 YYEEEE. Trimming took 4 bases from V and 11 from J, leaving 17 bases between them. CDR3 length: 13 amino acids. CDR3 sequence (DNA): TGTGCCAGCAGCGCCGGACTGGAGAAAGGGCAGTATTTT. Protein: CASSAGLEKGQYF.